This TCR beta chain emerged from a study of shared clonotypes between healthy human individuals (TCRdb year 2020). Broadly, across the study: The cohort comprised a couple of women and a few men aged 18 to 49 years. Leukapheresis yielded between about 0.85 and 9 billion PBMCs per donor. To increase sequencing depth and limit assay-specific biases, different laboratories used diverse techniques to prepare libraries and sequence TCR repertoires. To estimate repertoire size and how much clonotypes are shared between individuals, the study performed deep sequencing of blood TCR repertoires from five healthy adults. Per donor, three plates each were used for CD4 naive and CD4 memory, two for CD8 naive, and one for CD8 memory. What the study reported, not specific to this receptor: The genetic and exposure-history diversity represented was limited by the small number of donors. Rarefaction of sorted-subset datasets indicated incomplete sequencing despite the large sequencing depth. Compared with non-shared clonotypes, the clonotypes found in all four sorted-subset donors had higher generation probabilities. Sampling was restricted to blood, and TCR repertoires in tissue are likely to differ from TCR repertoires in blood. Naive subsets generally had larger estimated clonotype richness than memory subsets did. When a handful of donors were compared, the shared fraction of clonotypes was around 5.1% for naive CD4, approximately 3.5% for naive CD8, about 2.4% for memory CD4, and approximately 0.4% for memory CD8. Based on pairwise subsampling, the degree of clonotype sharing among donors was expected to be affected by sequencing depth.

Here V drops 4 bases and J drops 1 base, and the junction holds 2 bases not matched to any gene. Looking up the germline V gene (reference sequence) yields CDR1 SEHNR and CDR2 FQNEAQ. The CDR3, from cysteine to phenylalanine, totals 17 residues. Just the 51-base CDR3 DNA is kept, in frame starting at base 1. Using the deep immunoSEQ assay, multiplex PCR amplified TCR CDR3 regions from genomic DNA. Extracted genomic DNA from each cell subset was distributed evenly across all wells of several immunoSEQ 96-well plates, and each plate was treated as a replicate. For sorted subsets, roughly 200 ng of genomic DNA, equivalent to about 30,000 T cell genomes, went into each replicate PCR. Purified libraries were quantified with a Qubit 3.0 fluorometer, sized on a Bioanalyzer 2100, and re-quantified with the KAPA Library Quantification kit. A separate single-read 150-cycle Illumina NextSeq 550 flow cell was used to sequence each immunoSEQ 96-well plate. The original methods were these. Because the immunoSEQ output included only junctional sequences and no quality scores, the filtering could not be the same as the filtering used for full-length reads. To assign V/J genes and CDR3, sequences were annotated against IMGT germline references using PyIR, a Python wrapper for IgBLAST v1.9. Reads with weak V/J assignments (E-value above 1e-6), missing CDR3, stop codons, out-of-frame junctions, or ambiguous translated residues were removed. V3J clonotypes were defined by identical inferred V gene, J gene, and CDR3 amino acid sequence. The percentage overlap between two repertoires was calculated by dividing the number of shared unique clonotypes by the size of the smaller repertoire. Three approaches were used to assess repertoire richness: RTK rarefaction, the Chao1 estimator, and Recon v2.1 estimates of unobserved clonotypes. For all TCRbeta clonotypes obtained by the gDNA method from several donors, generation probabilities were computed with OLGA. The source is immuneACCESS, and TCRdb retained only in-frame sequences with V and J called. Part of the clones is not carried over; for the studies checked, unresolved V genes explain less than half of this, and the remainder is unexplained. The DNA gave D and trimming, while V, J and clone size come from that table. The sample includes about 580,000 clones, with 98% observed a single time. The ten largest clones capture 0.3% of the sample.

Turning to this clone: Its binding antigen is unknown. Within one base of it there is no much larger clone, and no base qualities were kept.

CD8 naive samples consisted of CD45RO-negative cells that were positively selected for CCR7, yielding a CD45RA+CCR7+ population without TemRA cells. The donors were healthy, HIV-negative adults who had no recently reported acute infections or vaccinations. All donors were Caucasian adults living in Nashville, Tennessee, USA. Blood was collected by leukapheresis, and PBMCs were isolated by Ficoll-Histopaque density gradient centrifugation and then cryopreserved in liquid nitrogen vapor phase. Analytical flow cytometry was used to check the purity and quantity of every magnetically sorted T cell population. Genomic DNA was isolated from every sorted fraction and measured by UV absorbance on a Nanodrop 2000c.

The TCR comes from a man aged 30 to 45 in good health. Source material: naive CD8+ T cells sorted from blood. The cell subset or site label of this sample denotes: CD45RA+CCR7+. This chain joins TRBV7-9 to TRBJ2-6, with 12 central nucleotides matching TRBD1. CDR3 loop: CASSWDRGRSGANVLTF. The bases are TGTGCCAGCAGCTGGGACAGGGGGCGGTCTGGGGCCAACGTCCTGACTTTC.